A selection of T cell receptor beta chains follows, all from one sample in a study of shared clonotypes between healthy human individuals. TCRdb's table, derived via immunoSEQ multiplex PCR, lists solely in-frame clones and lacks some. This table holds millions of clones, 85% to 95% found once. What was sequenced was naive CD4+ T cells sorted from blood. Source of these receptors: a young man in good health. Both conserved end residues are part of each CDR3. The order of the fields is J gene, V gene, clone size, D gene, CDR3 DNA, CDR3 protein. D genes are given only for firm matches. Size is omitted from some rows. Given values are once, few, many or a class for expanded clones.

j_gene: TRBJ2-3
v_gene: TRBV19
abundance: .
d_gene: .
CDR3nt: TGTGCCAGTAGAAAACAGCTTAGCACAGATACGCAGTATTTT
CDR3aa: CASRKQLSTDTQYF

j_gene: TRBJ1-2
v_gene: TRBV5-1
abundance: .
d_gene: .
CDR3nt: TGCGCCAGCAGCTTTGGCGCTCCTAACTATGGCTACACCTTC
CDR3aa: CASSFGAPNYGYTF

j_gene: TRBJ1-4
v_gene: TRBV15
abundance: .
d_gene: .
CDR3nt: TGTGCCACCAGTCCCAAGCACGAGAGGGAAAAACTGTTTTTT
CDR3aa: CATSPKHEREKLFF

j_gene: TRBJ2-7
v_gene: TRBV6-5
abundance: .
d_gene: .
CDR3nt: TGTGCCAGCAGAGCGGACAGCGGGTTCTCCTACGAGCAGTACTTC
CDR3aa: CASRADSGFSYEQYF

j_gene: TRBJ1-4
v_gene: TRBV29-1
abundance: .
d_gene: TRBD1
CDR3nt: TGCAGCGTTGGAAAGCACACAGGGGGTCGGGAAAAACTGTTTTTT
CDR3aa: CSVGKHTGGREKLFF

j_gene: TRBJ2-2
v_gene: TRBV18
abundance: .
d_gene: .
CDR3nt: TGTGCCAGCTCGGCTTTAGAGACTTCAGGGGAGCTGTTTTTT
CDR3aa: CASSALETSGELFF

j_gene: TRBJ2-5
v_gene: TRBV4-2
abundance: .
d_gene: .
CDR3nt: TGTGCCAGCAGCCAAGAGGGGCAGGGGGGCCAAGAGACCCAGTACTTC
CDR3aa: CASSQEGQGGQETQYF

j_gene: TRBJ2-2
v_gene: TRBV30
abundance: once
d_gene: TRBD2
CDR3nt: TGTGCCTGGAGCGCCCGGACTAGCGGGGGGGAGCTGTTTTTT
CDR3aa: CAWSARTSGGELFF

j_gene: TRBJ2-1
v_gene: TRBV10-3
abundance: .
d_gene: TRBD2
CDR3nt: TGTGCCACGCGGGGGGGCTCCTACAATGAGCAGTTCTTC
CDR3aa: CATRGGSYNEQFF

j_gene: TRBJ2-1
v_gene: TRBV4-2
abundance: .
d_gene: .
CDR3nt: TGTGCCAGCAGCCAAGACACAGCGTTACCCTACAATGAGCAGTTCTTC
CDR3aa: CASSQDTALPYNEQFF

j_gene: TRBJ2-5
v_gene: TRBV18
abundance: once
d_gene: .
CDR3nt: TGTGCCAGCTCACCCCCGAATGGAGAGACCCAGTACTTC
CDR3aa: CASSPPNGETQYF

j_gene: TRBJ2-1
v_gene: TRBV6-5
abundance: once
d_gene: TRBD2
CDR3nt: TGTGCCAGCACTGGACTAGCAAACAATGAGCAGTTCTTC
CDR3aa: CASTGLANNEQFF

j_gene: TRBJ1-3
v_gene: TRBV10-3
abundance: .
d_gene: .
CDR3nt: TGTGCCATCAGTCCACAAGGGTCCTCTGGAAACACCATATATTTT
CDR3aa: CAISPQGSSGNTIYF

j_gene: TRBJ1-6
v_gene: TRBV7-9
abundance: .
d_gene: TRBD1
CDR3nt: TGTGCCAGCAGCTTAGCAGGGGGCCGCAATTCACCCCTCCACTTT
CDR3aa: CASSLAGGRNSPLHF

j_gene: TRBJ2-2
v_gene: TRBV5-1
abundance: .
d_gene: .
CDR3nt: TGCGCCAGCAGCTTGGCCGGGACCTATAACACCGGGGAGCTGTTTTTT
CDR3aa: CASSLAGTYNTGELFF

j_gene: TRBJ2-7
v_gene: TRBV6-6
abundance: .
d_gene: .
CDR3nt: TGTGCCAGCAGTGTTGGACAGAGCTCCTACGAGCAGTACTTC
CDR3aa: CASSVGQSSYEQYF

j_gene: TRBJ1-1
v_gene: TRBV10-2
abundance: once
d_gene: .
CDR3nt: TGCGCCAGCAGGGGATGGGAAACGACTGAAGCTTTCTTT
CDR3aa: CASRGWETTEAFF

j_gene: TRBJ2-7
v_gene: TRBV27
abundance: .
d_gene: TRBD1
CDR3nt: TGTGCCAGCAGGCCAGGGACAGGGGGAAGGGTCGAGCAGTACTTC
CDR3aa: CASRPGTGGRVEQYF

j_gene: TRBJ1-1
v_gene: TRBV2
abundance: .
d_gene: .
CDR3nt: TGTGCCAGCACTCTCGACCGTAACACTGAAGCTTTCTTT
CDR3aa: CASTLDRNTEAFF

j_gene: TRBJ1-1
v_gene: TRBV18
abundance: .
d_gene: TRBD1
CDR3nt: TGTGCCAGCTCTGACAGGGGAGGCACTGAAGCTTTCTTT
CDR3aa: CASSDRGGTEAFF

j_gene: TRBJ2-1
v_gene: TRBV10-3
abundance: .
d_gene: TRBD1
CDR3nt: TGTGCCATCAGTTCCGGGACAGGGGTCTACAATGAGCAGTTCTTC
CDR3aa: CAISSGTGVYNEQFF

j_gene: TRBJ2-7
v_gene: TRBV5-4
abundance: once
d_gene: .
CDR3nt: TGTGCCAGCAGTTCCGACAGGCTCTACGAGCAGTACTTC
CDR3aa: CASSSDRLYEQYF